This TCR beta chain was identified in a study of T-cell reconstitution after alpha-beta-depleted transplantation in children. The TCRbeta library incorporated unique molecular identifiers. TCRdb re-called the PCR reads with MiXCR, one entry per CDR3 protein. The sample contains around 410,000 distinct CDR3 sequences, roughly 10% of which appear only once. Sequencing was performed on PBMCs from the stem cell graft donor, taken from the stem cell graft. The clonotype originates from a human donor who donated a stem cell graft to a child with acute myeloid leukemia.

The CDR3 DNA reads TGTGCCAGCTCACCATCCAGGGACGGATTCCACGAGCAGTACTTC. Encoded protein: CASSPSRDGFHEQYF. The V gene is TRBV18, the J gene TRBJ2-7; D may correspond to TRBD1 or TRBD2 (5 bases each). Germline V gives CDR1 KGHSH, CDR2 LQKENI. CDR3 length equals 15 residues. Trimming cost V 2 bases and J 5 bases, with 16 bases left between them.